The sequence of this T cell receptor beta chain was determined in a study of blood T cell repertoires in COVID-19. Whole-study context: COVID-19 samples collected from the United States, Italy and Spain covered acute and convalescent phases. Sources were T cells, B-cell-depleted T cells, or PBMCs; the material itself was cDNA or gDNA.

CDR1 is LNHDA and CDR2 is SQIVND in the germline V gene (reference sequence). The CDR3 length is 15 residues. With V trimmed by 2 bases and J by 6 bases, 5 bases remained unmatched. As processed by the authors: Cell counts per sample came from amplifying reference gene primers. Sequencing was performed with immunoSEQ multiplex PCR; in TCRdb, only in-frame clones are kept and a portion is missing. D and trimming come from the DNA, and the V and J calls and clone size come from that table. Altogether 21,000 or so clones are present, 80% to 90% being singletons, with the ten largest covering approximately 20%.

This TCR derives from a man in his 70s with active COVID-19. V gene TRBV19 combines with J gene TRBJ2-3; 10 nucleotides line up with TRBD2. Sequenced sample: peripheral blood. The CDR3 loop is CASSILAGERDTQYF. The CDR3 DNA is TGTGCCAGTAGTATACTAGCGGGGGAGAGGGATACGCAGTATTTT.